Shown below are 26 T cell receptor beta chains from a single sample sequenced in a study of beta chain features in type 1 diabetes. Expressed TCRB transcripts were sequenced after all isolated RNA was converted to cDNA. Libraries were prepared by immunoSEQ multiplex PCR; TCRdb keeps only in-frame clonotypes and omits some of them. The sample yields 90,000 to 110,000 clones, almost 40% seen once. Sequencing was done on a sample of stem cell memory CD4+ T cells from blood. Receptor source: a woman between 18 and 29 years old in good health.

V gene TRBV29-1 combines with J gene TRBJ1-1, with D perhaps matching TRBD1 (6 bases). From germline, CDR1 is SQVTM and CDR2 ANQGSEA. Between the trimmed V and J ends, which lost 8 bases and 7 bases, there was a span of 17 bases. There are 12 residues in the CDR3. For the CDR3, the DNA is TGCAGCCTGAGGTCAGGGGCAGGTGAAGCTTTCTTT. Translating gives CSLRSGAGEAFF.

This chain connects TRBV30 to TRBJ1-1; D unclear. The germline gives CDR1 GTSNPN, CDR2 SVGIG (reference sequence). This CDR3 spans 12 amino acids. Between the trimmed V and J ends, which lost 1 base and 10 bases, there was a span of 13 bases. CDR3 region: CAWSEIGRAAFF. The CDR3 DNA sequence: TGTGCCTGGAGTGAGATCGGGAGGGCAGCTTTCTTT.

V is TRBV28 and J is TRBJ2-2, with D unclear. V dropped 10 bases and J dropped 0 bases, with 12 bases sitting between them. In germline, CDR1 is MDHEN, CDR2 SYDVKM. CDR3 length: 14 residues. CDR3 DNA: TGTGCCATCCTGGGCTACGCGAACACCGGGGAGCTGTTTTTT. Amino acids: CAILGYANTGELFF.

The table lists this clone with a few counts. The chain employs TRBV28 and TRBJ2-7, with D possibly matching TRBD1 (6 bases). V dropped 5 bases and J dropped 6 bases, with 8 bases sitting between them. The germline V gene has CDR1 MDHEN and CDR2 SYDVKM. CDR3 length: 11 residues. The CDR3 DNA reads TGTGCCAGCAGTGGACAGCCCGAGCAGTACTTC. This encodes CASSGQPEQYF.

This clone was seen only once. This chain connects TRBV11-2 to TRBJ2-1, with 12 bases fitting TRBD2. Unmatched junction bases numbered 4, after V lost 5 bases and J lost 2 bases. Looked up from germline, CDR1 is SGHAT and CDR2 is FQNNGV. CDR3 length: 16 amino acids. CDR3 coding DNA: TGTGCCAGCAGCCAGACTAGCGGGAGCGCCTACAATGAGCAGTTCTTC. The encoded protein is CASSQTSGSAYNEQFF.

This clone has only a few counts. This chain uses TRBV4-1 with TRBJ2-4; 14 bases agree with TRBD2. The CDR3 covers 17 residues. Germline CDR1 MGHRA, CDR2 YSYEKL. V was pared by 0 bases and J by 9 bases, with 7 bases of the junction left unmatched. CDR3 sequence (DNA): TGCGCCAGCAGCCAAGACCCGGGACTAGCGGGAGAGGCCATTCAGTACTTC. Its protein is CASSQDPGLAGEAIQYF.

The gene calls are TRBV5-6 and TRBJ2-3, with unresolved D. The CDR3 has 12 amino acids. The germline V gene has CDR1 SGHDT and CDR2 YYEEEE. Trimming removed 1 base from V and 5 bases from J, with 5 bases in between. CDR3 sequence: CASSLLRDTQYF. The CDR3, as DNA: TGTGCCAGCAGCTTGCTAAGAGATACGCAGTATTTT.

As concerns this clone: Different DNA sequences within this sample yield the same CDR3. CDR3 in DNA: TGTGCCAGCAGTTACTCTGGCCTAGCTGGAGGGGAGACCCAGTACTTC. It encodes CASSYSGLAGGETQYF. The chain uses TRBV6-5 and TRBJ2-5, with D perhaps TRBD2 (6 bases). Trimming pared 0 bases from V and 5 bases from J, leaving 16 bases between. The CDR3 runs 16 residues. From germline, CDR1 is MNHEY and CDR2 SVGAGI.

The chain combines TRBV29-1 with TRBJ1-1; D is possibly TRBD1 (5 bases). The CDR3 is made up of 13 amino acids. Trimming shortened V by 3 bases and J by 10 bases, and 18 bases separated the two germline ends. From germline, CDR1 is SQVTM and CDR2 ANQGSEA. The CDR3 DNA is TGCAGCGTTGATTTGAGGTGGGGCGAAGGAGCTTTCTTT. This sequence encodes CSVDLRWGEGAFF.

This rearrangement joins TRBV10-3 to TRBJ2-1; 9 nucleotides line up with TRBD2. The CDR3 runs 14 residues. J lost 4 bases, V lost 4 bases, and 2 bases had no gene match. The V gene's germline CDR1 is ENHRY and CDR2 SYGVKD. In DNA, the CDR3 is TGTGCCATCAGTGGACTAGCGGAATACAATGAGCAGTTCTTC. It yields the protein CAISGLAEYNEQFF.

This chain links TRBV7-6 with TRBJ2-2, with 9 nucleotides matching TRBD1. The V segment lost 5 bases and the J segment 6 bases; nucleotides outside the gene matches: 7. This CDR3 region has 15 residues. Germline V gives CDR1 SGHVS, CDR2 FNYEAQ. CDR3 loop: CASSPGQGGSGELFF. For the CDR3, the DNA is TGTGCCAGCAGCCCGGGACAGGGCGGTTCCGGGGAGCTGTTTTTT.

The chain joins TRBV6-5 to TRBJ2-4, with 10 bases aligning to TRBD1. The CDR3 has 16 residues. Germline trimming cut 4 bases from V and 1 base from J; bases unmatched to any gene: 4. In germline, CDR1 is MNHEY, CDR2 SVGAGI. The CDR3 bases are TGTGCCAGCAGTTTCCGGGACAGGGGTGCCAAAAACATTCAGTACTTC. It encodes CASSFRDRGAKNIQYF.

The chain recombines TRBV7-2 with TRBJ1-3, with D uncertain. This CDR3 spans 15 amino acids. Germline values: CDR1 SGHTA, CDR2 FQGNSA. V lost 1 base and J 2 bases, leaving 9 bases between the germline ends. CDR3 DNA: TGTGCCAGCAGCTTAGTTTGGAGGGCTGGAAACACCATATATTTT. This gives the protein CASSLVWRAGNTIYF.

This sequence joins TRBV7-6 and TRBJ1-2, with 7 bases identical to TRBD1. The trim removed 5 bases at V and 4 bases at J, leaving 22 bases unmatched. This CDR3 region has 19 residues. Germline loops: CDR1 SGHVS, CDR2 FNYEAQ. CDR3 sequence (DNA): TGTGCCAGCAGCCTCCGGACAGGCGGGTATGGTGGTCTCAGCTATGGCTACACCTTC. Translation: CASSLRTGGYGGLSYGYTF.

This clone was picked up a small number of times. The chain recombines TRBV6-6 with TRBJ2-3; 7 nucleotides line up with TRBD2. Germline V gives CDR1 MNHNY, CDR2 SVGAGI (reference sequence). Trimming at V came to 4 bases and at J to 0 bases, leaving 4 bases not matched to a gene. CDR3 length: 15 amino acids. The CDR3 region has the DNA TGTGCCAGCAGTTCGCGGCGGGAGAGCACAGATACGCAGTATTTT. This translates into CASSSRRESTDTQYF.

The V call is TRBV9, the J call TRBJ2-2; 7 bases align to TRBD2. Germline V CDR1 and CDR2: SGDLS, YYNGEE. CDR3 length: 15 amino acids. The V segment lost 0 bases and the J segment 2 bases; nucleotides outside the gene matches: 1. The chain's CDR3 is CASSVGGSNTGELFF. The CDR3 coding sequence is TGTGCCAGCAGCGTAGGCGGGAGCAACACCGGGGAGCTGTTTTTT.

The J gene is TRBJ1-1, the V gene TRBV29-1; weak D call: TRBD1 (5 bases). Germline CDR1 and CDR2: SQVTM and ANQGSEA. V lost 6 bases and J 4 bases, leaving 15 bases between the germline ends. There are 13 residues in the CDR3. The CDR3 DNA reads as TGCAGCGTCCCCTCTTGGCAGGGCACTGAAGCTTTCTTT. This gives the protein CSVPSWQGTEAFF. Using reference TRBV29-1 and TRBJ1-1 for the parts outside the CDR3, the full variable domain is SAVISQKPSRDICQRGTSLTIQCQVDSQVTMMFWYRQQPGQSLTLIATANQGSEATYESGFVIDKFPISRPNLTFSTLTVSNMSPEDSSIYLCSVPSWQGTEAFFGQGTRLTVV.

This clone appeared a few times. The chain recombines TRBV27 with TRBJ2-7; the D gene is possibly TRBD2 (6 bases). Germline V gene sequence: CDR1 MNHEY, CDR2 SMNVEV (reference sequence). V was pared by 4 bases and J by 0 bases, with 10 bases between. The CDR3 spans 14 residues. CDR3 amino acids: CASSSRGSSYEQYF. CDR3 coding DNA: TGTGCCAGCAGTTCACGGGGGAGCTCCTACGAGCAGTACTTC.

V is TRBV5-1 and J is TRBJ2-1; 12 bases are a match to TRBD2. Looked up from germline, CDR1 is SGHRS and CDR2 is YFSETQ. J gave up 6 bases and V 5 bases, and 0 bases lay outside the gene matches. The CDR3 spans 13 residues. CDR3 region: CASRTSGSNEQFF. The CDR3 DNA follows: TGCGCCAGCAGGACTAGCGGGAGCAATGAGCAGTTCTTC.

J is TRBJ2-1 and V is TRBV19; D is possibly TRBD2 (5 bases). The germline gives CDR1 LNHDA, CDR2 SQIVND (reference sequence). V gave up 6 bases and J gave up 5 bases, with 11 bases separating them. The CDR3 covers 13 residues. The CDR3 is CASRRGSNNEQFF. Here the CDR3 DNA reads TGTGCCAGTAGACGCGGGTCGAACAATGAGCAGTTCTTC. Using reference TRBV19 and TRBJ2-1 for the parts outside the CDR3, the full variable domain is DGGITQSPKYLFRKEGQNVTLSCEQNLNHDAMYWYRQDPGQGLRLIYYSQIVNDFQKGDIAEGYSVSREKKESFPLTVTSAQKNPTAFYLCASRRGSNNEQFFGPGTRLTVL.

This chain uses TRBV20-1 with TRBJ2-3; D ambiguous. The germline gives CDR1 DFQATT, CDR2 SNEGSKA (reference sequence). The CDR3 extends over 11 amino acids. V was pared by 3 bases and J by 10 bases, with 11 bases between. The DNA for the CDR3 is TGCAGTGCTAGGCCGCGTACTGCGCAGTATTTT. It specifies CSARPRTAQYF.

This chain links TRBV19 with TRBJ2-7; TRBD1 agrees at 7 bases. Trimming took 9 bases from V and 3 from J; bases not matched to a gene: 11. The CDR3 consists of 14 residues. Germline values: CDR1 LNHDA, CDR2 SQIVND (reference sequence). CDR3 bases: TGTGCCAGCCAGAACAGGGGTCAAGGCTACGAGCAGTACTTC. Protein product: CASQNRGQGYEQYF.

In DNA form, the CDR3 reads TGTGCCAGCAGTTCCCGATACAGGAGCTCCTACGAGCAGTACTTC. It translates to CASSSRYRSSYEQYF. The J gene is TRBJ2-7, the V gene TRBV6-6, with a tentative D call TRBD1 (5 bases). In germline, CDR1 is MNHNY, CDR2 SVGAGI (reference sequence). The V end lost 4 bases, the J end lost 0 bases, and 13 bases lay between the germline ends. The CDR3 consists of 15 residues.

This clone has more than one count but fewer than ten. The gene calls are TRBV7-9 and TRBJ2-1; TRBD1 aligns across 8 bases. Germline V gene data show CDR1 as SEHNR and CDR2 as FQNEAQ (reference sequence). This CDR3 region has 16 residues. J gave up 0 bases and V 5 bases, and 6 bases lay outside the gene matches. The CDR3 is CASSPGTGDSYNEQFF. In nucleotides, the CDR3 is TGTGCCAGCAGCCCAGGGACAGGAGACTCCTACAATGAGCAGTTCTTC.

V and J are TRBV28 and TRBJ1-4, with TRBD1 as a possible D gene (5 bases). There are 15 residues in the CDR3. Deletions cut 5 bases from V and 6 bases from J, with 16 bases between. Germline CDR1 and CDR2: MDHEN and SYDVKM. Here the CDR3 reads CASSAGSAGDEKLFF. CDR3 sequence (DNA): TGTGCCAGCAGTGCCGGATCGGCGGGGGATGAAAAACTGTTTTTT.

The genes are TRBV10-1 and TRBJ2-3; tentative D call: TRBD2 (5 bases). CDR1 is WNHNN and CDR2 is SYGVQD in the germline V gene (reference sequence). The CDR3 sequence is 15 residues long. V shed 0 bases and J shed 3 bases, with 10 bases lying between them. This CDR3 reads CASSESRAATDTQYF. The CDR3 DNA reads TGCGCCAGCAGTGAGTCGAGGGCGGCAACAGATACGCAGTATTTT.